Below are 2 T cell receptor beta chains sequenced from a single sample in a study of T cell responses to AZD1222 COVID-19 vaccine. Some clones are missing from TCRdb's copy, which holds only in-frame ones; the method was immunoSEQ multiplex PCR. The sample records roughly 120,000 clones, roughly 90% being singletons. This specimen was peripheral blood, taken on day 0 of AZD1222 vaccination. All receptors come from an adult in good health.

The chain joins TRBV29-1 to TRBJ2-5, with D unresolved. This CDR3 is built from 13 residues. CDR1 and CDR2 (germline): SQVTM, ANQGSEA. Trimming stripped 8 bases from V and 2 bases from J, with 15 bases between. The CDR3: CSTLEARQETQYF. In DNA form, the CDR3 reads TGCAGCACCTTGGAAGCCAGACAAGAGACCCAGTACTTC.

The V gene is TRBV7-3, the J gene TRBJ2-2; D perhaps matches TRBD2 (5 bases). The CDR3 is 19 residues long. Germline CDR1 SGHTA, CDR2 FQGTGA. With 1 base removed from V and 0 bases from J, the gap between germline ends came to 18 bases. The CDR3 loop is CASSLSRGSGRANTGELFF. The CDR3 DNA follows: TGTGCCAGCAGCTTAAGTCGAGGGAGCGGCCGCGCGAACACCGGGGAGCTGTTTTTT.